This T cell receptor (beta chain) came from a study of blood T cell repertoires in COVID-19. Study summary: Researchers got acute and convalescent COVID-19 samples from the United States, Italy and Spain. In each case, the material was cDNA or gDNA derived from T cells, B-cell-depleted T cells, or PBMCs.

This clone has a handful of counts. The table came from immunoSEQ multiplex PCR; TCRdb's copy has only in-frame clones and leaves some out. The sample consists of some 190,000 clones, over 70% of them appearing once. The CDR3 runs to 14 residues. With V trimmed by 6 bases and J by 4 bases, 8 bases remained unmatched. Germline V gives CDR1 MNHEY, CDR2 SVGAGI. Source material: PBMCs or T cells enriched from blood (not recorded which). The chain is built from TRBV6-5 and TRBJ2-7; 8 bases line up with TRBD2. The origin of this receptor is a man between 60 and 75 years old who had been exposed to COVID-19. The CDR3 region has the DNA TGTGCCAGCAGCCGAGGACTAGCCGATTACGAGCAGTACTTC. This codes for CASSRGLADYEQYF.